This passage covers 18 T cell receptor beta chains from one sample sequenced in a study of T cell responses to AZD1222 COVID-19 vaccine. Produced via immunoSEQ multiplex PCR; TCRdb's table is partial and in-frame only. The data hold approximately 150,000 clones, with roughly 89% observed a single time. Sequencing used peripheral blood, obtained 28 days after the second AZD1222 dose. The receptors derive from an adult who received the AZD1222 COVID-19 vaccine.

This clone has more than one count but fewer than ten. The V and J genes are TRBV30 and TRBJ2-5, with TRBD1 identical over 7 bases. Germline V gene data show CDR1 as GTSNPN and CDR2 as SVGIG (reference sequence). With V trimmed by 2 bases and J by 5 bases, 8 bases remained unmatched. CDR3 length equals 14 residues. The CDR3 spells CAWSPGTGVETQYF. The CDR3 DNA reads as TGTGCCTGGAGTCCGGGTACAGGGGTCGAGACCCAGTACTTC. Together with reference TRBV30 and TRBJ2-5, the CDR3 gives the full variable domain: SQTIHQWPATLVQPVGSPLSLECTVEGTSNPNLYWYRQAAGRGLQLLFYSVGIGQISSEVPQNLSASRPQDRQFILSSKKLLLSDSGFYLCAWSPGTGVETQYFGPGTRLLVL.

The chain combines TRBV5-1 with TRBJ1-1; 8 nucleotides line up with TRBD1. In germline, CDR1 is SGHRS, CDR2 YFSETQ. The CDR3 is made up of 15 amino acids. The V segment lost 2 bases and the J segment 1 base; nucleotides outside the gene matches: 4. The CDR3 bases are TGCGCCAGCAGCTTTTCAGGGGGCCGGAACACTGAAGCTTTCTTT. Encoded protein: CASSFSGGRNTEAFF.

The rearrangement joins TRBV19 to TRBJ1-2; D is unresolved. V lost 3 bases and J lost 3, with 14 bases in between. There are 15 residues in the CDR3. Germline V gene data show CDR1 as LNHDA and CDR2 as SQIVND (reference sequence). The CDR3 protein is CASSIGSSGDYGYTF. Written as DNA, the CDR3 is TGTGCCAGTAGTATCGGGAGCAGCGGAGACTATGGCTACACCTTC.

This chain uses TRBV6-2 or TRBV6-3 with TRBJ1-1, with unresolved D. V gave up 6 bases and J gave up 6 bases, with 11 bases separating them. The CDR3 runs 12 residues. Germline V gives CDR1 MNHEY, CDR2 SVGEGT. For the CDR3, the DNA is TGTGCCAGCAGCACTTACCAACCTGAAGCTTTCTTT. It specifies CASSTYQPEAFF.

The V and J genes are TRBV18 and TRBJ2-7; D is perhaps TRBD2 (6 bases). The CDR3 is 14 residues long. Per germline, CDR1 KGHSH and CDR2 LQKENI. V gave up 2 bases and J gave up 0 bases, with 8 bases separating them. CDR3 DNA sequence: TGTGCCAGCTCACCAGAGGGACTCTCCTACGAGCAGTACTTC. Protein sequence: CASSPEGLSYEQYF.

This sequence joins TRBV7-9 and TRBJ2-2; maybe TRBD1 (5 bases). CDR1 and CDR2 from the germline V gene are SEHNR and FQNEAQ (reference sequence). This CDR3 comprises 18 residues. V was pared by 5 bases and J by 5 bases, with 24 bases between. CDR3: CASSPLFLGRDRTGELFF. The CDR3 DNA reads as TGTGCCAGCAGCCCCCTCTTCCTCGGCAGGGATCGAACCGGGGAGCTGTTTTTT.

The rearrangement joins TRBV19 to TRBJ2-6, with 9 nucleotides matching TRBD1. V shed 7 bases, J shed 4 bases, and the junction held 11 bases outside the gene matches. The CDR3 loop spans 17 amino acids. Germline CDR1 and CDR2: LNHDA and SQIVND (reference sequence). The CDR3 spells CASNLRTGGGGANVLTF. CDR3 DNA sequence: TGTGCCAGTAACCTCCGAACAGGGGGCGGAGGGGCCAACGTCCTGACTTTC.

CDR3 loop: CASSLGREDTQYF. DNA of the CDR3: TGTGCCAGCAGCTTGGGGAGAGAAGATACGCAGTATTTT. The rearrangement joins TRBV5-6 to TRBJ2-3; no clear D gene. The CDR3 extends over 13 amino acids. With 0 bases removed from V and 5 bases from J, the gap between germline ends came to 7 bases. CDR1 is SGHDT, CDR2 YYEEEE, per germline.

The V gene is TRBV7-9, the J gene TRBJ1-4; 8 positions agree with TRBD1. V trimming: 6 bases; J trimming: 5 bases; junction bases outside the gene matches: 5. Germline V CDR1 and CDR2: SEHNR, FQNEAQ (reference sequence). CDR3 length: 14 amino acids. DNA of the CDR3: TGTGCCAGCAGGCCAGCAGGGGGCAATGAAAAACTGTTTTTT. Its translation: CASRPAGGNEKLFF.

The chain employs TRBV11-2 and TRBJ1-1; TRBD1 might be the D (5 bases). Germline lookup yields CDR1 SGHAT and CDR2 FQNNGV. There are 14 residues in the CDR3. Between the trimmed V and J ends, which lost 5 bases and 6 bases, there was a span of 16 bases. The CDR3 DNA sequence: TGTGCCAGCAGCCTACAAACTTACAGGTCTGAAGCTTTCTTT. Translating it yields CASSLQTYRSEAFF.

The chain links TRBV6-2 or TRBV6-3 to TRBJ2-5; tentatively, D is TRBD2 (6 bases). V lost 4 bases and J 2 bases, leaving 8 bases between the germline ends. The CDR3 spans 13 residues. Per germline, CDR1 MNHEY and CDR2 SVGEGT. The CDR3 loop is CASSSGAQETQYF. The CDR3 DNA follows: TGTGCCAGCAGTTCGGGAGCTCAAGAGACCCAGTACTTC.

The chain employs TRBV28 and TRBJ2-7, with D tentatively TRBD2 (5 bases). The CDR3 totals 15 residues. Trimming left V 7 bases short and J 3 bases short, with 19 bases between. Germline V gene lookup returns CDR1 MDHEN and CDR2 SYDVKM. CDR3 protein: CASTPGELGHYEQYF. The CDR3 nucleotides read TGTGCCAGCACCCCTGGGGAGCTCGGCCACTACGAGCAGTACTTC.

The CDR3 nucleotides read TGTGCCAGCAGTGGATGGGGCAGCGGAAACACCATATATTTT. Its protein product is CASSGWGSGNTIYF. The V call is TRBV7-2, the J call TRBJ1-3; TRBD1 might be the D (5 bases). V was shortened by 6 bases and J by 4 bases, with 13 bases between the two germline ends. The CDR3 runs to 14 residues. CDR1 is SGHTA and CDR2 is FQGNSA in the germline V gene.

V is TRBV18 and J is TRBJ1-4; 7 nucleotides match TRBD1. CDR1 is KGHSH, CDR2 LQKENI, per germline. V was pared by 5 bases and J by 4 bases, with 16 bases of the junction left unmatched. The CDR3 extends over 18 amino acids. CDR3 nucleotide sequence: TGTGCCAGCTCATTGTTGGGGACAGTCGGGAGCCTTAATGAAAAACTGTTTTTT. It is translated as CASSLLGTVGSLNEKLFF.

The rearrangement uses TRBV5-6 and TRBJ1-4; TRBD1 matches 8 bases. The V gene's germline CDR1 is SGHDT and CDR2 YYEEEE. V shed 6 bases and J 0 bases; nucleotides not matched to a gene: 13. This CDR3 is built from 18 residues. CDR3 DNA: TGTGCCAGCACCGACCGTGGCGGGACAGGTGCAACTAATGAAAAACTGTTTTTT. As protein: CASTDRGGTGATNEKLFF.

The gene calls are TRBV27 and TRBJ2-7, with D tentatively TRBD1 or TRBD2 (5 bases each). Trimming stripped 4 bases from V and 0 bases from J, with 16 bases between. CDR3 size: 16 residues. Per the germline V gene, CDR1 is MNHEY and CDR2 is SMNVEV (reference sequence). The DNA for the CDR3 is TGTGCCAGCAGTTATTCCGGGACCGTTAGCTCCTACGAGCAGTACTTC. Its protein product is CASSYSGTVSSYEQYF.

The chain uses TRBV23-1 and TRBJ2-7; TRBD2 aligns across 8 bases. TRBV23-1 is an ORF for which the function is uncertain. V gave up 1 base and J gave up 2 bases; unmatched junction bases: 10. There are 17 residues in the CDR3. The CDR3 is CASSQFVRTSRTYEQYF. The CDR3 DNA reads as TGCGCCAGCAGTCAATTCGTCCGGACTAGCAGAACCTACGAGCAGTACTTC.

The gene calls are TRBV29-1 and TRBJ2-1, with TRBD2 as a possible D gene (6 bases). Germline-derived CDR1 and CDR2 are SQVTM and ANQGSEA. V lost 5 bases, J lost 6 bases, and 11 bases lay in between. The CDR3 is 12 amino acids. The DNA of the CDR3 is TGCAGCGTTTCCCGGGAGCGCAATGAGCAGTTCTTC. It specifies CSVSRERNEQFF.